Described below is a single T cell receptor (beta chain) sequence and its context. This CDR3 region has 13 residues. From germline, CDR1 is SGDLS and CDR2 YYNGEE. Trimming removed 4 bases at V and 3 bases at J, with 8 bases between. The sample comes from a study of blood T cell repertoires in COVID-19. Background on the study: Whether acute or convalescent, the COVID-19 samples came from the United States, Italy and Spain. T cells, B-cell-depleted T cells, or PBMCs supplied cDNA or gDNA.

Profiled with immunoSEQ multiplex PCR; TCRdb holds only in-frame clones, not every one. The sample shows tens of thousands of clones, roughly 75% of them seen only once. The TCR originated in a human donor in a cohort sampled during active or convalescent COVID-19. This chain joins TRBV9 and TRBJ1-5, with no clear D. The specimen sequenced was peripheral blood. The CDR3 DNA reads as TGTGCCAGCAGCCTCCGGGACAATCAGCCCCAGCATTTT. Translated: CASSLRDNQPQHF.